This T cell receptor (beta chain) derives from a study of patients and donors after allogeneic stem cell transplantation. This CDR3 contains 15 residues. Trimming removed 4 bases from V and 0 bases from J, with 13 bases in between. CDR1 is SGHNT, CDR2 YYREEE, per germline (reference sequence). TCRdb analysed the RT-PCR reads with MiXCR anew, one entry per CDR3 protein. The table has tens of thousands of distinct CDR3 sequences, around 35% seen once. In this sample, this clonotype turned up many times. Sequenced sample: blood, either unsorted or a sorted T cell fraction (not recorded which). This receptor was taken from a human donor who was either an allogeneic HSCT recipient or a stem cell or donor lymphocyte infusion donor (not recorded which). It is not recorded whose cells these are; they may come from a transplant donor. The chain has TRBV5-4 and TRBJ1-1, with D possibly being TRBD1 (5 bases). The CDR3: CASSDSGRMNTEAFF. The CDR3 nucleotides are TGTGCCAGCAGCGATTCGGGACGGATGAACACTGAAGCTTTCTTT. Looking up the rest from reference TRBV5-4 and TRBJ1-1 gives the full variable domain: ETGVTQSPTHLIKTRGQQVTLRCSSQSGHNTVSWYQQALGQGPQFIFQYYREEENGRGNFPPRFSGLQFPNYSSELNVNALELDDSALYLCASSDSGRMNTEAFFGQGTRLTVV.